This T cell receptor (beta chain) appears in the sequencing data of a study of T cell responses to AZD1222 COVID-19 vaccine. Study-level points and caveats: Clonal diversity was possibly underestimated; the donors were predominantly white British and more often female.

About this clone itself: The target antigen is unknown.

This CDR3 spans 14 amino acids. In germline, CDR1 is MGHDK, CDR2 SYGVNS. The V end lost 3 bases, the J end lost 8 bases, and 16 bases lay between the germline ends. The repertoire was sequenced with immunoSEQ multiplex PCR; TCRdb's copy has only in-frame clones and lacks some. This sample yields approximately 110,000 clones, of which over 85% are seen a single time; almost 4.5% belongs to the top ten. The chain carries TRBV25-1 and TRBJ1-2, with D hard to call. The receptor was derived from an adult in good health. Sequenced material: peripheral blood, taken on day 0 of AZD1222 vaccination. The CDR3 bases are TGTGCCAGCAGTGATTCGGCCCTGTTAGGGGGCTACACCTTC. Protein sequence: CASSDSALLGGYTF.